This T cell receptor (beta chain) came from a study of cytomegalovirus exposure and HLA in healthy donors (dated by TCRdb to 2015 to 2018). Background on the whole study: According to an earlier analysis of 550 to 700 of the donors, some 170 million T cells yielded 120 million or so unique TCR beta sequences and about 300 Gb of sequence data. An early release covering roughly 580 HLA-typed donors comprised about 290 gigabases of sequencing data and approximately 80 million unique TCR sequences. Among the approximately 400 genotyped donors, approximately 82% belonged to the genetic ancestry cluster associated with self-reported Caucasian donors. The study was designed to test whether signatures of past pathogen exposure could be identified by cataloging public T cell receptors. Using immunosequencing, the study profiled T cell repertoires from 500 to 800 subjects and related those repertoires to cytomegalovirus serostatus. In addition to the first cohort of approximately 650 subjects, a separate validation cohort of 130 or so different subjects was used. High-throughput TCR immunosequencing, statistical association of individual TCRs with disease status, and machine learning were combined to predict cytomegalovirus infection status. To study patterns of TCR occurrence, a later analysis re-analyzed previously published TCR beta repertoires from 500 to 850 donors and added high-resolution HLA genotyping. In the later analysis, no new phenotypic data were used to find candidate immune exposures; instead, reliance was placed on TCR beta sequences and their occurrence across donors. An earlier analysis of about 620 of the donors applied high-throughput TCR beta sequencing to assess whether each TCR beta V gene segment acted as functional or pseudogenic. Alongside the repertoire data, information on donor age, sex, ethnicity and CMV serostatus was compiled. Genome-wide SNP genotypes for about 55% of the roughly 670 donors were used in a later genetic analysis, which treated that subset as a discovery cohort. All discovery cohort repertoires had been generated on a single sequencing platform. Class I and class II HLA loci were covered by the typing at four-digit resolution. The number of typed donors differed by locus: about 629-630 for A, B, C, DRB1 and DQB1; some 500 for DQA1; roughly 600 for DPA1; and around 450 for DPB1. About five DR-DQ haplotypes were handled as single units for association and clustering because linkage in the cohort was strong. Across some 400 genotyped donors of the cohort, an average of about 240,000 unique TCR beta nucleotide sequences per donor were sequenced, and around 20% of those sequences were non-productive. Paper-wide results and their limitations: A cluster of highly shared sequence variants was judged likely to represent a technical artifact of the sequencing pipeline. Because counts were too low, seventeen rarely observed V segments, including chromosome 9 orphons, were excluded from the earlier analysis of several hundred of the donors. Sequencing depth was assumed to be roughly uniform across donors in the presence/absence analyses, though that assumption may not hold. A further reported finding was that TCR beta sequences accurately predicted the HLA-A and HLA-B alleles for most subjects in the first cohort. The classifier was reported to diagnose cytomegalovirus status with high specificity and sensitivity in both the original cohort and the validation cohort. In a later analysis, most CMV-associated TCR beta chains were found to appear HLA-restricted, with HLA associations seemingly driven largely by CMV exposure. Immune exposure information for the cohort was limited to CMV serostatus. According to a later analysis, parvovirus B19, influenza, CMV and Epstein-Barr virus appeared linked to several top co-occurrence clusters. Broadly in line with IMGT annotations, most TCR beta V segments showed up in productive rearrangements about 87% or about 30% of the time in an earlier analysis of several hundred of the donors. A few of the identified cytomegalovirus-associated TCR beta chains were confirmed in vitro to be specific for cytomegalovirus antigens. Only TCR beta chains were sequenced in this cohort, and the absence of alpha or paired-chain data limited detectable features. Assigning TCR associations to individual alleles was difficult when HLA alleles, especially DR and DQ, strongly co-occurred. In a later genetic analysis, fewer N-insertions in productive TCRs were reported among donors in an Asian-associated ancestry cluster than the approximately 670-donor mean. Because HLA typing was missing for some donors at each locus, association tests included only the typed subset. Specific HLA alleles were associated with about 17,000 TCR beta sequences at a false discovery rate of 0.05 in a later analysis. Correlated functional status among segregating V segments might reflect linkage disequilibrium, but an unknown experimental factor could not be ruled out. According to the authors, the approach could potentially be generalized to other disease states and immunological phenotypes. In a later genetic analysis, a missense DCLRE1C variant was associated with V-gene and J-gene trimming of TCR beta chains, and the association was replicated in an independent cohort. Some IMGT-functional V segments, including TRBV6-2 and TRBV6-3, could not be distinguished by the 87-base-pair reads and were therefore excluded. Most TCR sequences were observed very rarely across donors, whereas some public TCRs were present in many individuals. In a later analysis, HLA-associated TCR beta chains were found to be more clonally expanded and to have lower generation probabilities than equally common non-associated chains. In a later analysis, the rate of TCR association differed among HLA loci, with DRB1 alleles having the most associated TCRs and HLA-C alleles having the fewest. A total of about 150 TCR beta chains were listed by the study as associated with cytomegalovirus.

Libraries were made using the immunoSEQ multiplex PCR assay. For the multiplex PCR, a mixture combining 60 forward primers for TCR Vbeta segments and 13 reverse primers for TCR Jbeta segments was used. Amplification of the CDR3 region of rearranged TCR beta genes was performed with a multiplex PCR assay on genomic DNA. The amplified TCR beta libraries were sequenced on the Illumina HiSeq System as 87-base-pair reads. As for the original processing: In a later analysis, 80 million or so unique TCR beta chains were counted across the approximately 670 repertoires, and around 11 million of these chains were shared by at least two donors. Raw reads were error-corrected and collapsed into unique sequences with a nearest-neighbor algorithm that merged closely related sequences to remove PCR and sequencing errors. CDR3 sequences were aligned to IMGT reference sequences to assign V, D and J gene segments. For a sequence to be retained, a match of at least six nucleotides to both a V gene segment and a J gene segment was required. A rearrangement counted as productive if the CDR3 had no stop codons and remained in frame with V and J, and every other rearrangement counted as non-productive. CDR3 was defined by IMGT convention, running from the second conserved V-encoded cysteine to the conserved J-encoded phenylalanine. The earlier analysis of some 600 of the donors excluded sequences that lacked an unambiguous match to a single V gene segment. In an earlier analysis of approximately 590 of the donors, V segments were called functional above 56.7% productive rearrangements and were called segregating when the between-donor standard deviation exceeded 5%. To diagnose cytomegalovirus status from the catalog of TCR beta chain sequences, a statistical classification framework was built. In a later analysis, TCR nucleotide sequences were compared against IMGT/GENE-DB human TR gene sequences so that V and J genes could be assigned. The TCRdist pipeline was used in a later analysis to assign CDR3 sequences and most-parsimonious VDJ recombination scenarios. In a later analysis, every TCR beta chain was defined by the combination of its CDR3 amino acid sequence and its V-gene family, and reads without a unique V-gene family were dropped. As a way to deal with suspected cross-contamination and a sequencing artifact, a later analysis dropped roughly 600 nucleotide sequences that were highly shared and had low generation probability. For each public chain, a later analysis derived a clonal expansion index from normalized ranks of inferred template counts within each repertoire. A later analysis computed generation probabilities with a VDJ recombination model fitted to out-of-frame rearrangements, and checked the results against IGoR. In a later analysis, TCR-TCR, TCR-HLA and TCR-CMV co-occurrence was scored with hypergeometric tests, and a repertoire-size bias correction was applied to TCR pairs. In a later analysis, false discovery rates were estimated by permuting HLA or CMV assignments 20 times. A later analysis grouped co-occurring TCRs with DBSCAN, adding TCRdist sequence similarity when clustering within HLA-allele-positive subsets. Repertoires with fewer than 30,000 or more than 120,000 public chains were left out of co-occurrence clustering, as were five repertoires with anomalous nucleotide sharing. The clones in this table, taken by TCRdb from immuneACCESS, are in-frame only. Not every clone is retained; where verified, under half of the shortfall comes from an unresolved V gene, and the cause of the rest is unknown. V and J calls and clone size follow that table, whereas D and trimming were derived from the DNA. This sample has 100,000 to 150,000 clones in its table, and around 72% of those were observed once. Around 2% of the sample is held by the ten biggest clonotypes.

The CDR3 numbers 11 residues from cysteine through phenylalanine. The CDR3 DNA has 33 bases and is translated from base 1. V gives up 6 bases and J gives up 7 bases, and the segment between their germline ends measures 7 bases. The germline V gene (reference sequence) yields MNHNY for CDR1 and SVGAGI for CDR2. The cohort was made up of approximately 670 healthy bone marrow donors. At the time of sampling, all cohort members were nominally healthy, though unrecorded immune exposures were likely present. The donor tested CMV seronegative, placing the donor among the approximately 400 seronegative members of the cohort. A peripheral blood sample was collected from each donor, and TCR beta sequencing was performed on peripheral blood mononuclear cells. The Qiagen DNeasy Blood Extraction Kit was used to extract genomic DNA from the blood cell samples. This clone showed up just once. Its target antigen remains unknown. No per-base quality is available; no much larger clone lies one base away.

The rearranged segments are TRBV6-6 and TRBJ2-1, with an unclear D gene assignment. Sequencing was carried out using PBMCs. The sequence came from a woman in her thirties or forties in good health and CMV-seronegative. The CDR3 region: CASRSPNEQFF. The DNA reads TGTGCCAGCAGATCCCCGAATGAGCAGTTCTTC.